This record concerns one T cell receptor beta chain sequence. Its antigen remains unidentified. PCR employed 60 Vbeta and 13 Jbeta primers. Data came from immunoSEQ multiplex PCR; TCRdb stores just in-frame clones and leaves some out. The table records roughly 60,000 clones, 83% of them present only once. The sample belongs to a study of cytomegalovirus exposure and HLA in healthy donors. Broader study findings: In a later analysis, V- and J-gene trimming of beta chains associated with a DCLRE1C missense variant, replicated independently. Diagnosis of cytomegalovirus status made by the classifier reportedly showed high specificity and sensitivity. In terms of immune exposure information, only CMV serostatus was available.

This TCR came from a man aged 25 to 40 in good health and CMV-seronegative. Sequenced: PBMCs.

CDR3 loop: CASSQDPTQNYGYTF. CDR3 coding DNA: TGCGCCAGCAGCCAAGATCCCACTCAAAACTATGGCTACACCTTC. The chain has TRBV4-3 and TRBJ1-2, with D unclear. Between the trimmed V and J ends, which lost 0 bases and 2 bases, there was a span of 10 bases. The CDR3 contains 15 residues. Germline V gene data show CDR1 as LGHNA and CDR2 as YSLEER.